This T cell receptor beta chain was observed in a study of T cell responses to AZD1222 COVID-19 vaccine. A note on this clone: Its antigen is undetermined.

Findings and caveats of the study: The study found vaccine-associated CD4 TCRs spanning spike, dominant at 160-218 and 743-854. After two AZD1222 doses, spike-specific TCR breadth and depth rose versus day 0.

Germline V CDR1 and CDR2: SGHAT, FQNNGV. This CDR3 region has 14 residues. Trimming pared 5 bases from V and 3 bases from J, leaving 8 bases between. Some clones are missing from TCRdb's copy, which holds only in-frame ones; the method was immunoSEQ multiplex PCR. The repertoire includes 140,000 to 150,000 clones, about 93% of them detected once, and more than 8% sits in the top ten. This sample comprised peripheral blood, obtained on day 0 of AZD1222 vaccination. The chain employs TRBV11-2 and TRBJ2-6; D call uncertain. The sequence was obtained from an adult in good health. The DNA for the CDR3 is TGTGCCAGCAGCGGAACGGTTGGGGCCAACGTCCTGACTTTC. Amino acids: CASSGTVGANVLTF. Combining the CDR3 with reference TRBV11-2 and TRBJ2-6 gives the whole variable domain EAGVAQSPRYKIIEKRQSVAFWCNPISGHATLYWYQQILGQGPKLLIQFQNNGVVDDSQLPKDRFSAERLKGVDSTLKIQPAKLEDSAVYLCASSGTVGANVLTFGAGSRLTVL.